The 17 T cell receptor beta chains given below trace back to one sample, sequenced in a study of long-term antiretroviral therapy in people with HIV. immunoSEQ v3.0 was run at survey level. Sequenced by immunoSEQ multiplex PCR; TCRdb stores in-frame clones only, minus some. The sample consists of fewer than 30,000 clones, roughly three quarters of them appearing once. The material was unsorted PBMCs, obtained 2.1 years after starting antiretroviral therapy. These TCRs come from a man aged 25-40 years with HIV.

This chain connects TRBV4-1 to TRBJ2-1; TRBD2 aligns across 11 bases. The CDR3 contains 14 residues. The V segment lost 10 bases and the J segment 5 bases; nucleotides outside the gene matches: 7. Germline assignment: CDR1 MGHRA and CDR2 YSYEKL. CDR3 protein: CAIATSGVHNEQFF. The DNA for the CDR3 is TGCGCCATTGCGACTAGCGGGGTCCACAATGAGCAGTTCTTC.

The gene calls are TRBV9 and TRBJ2-3; the match to TRBD2 covers 10 bases. The germline CDR1 and CDR2 sequences are SGDLS and YYNGEE. The CDR3 length is 14 residues. V gave up 4 bases and J gave up 5 bases; unmatched junction bases: 4. The CDR3 protein is CASSSTSGLDTQYF. In DNA form, the CDR3 reads TGTGCCAGCAGCTCGACTAGCGGGTTAGATACGCAGTATTTT. The whole variable domain, remainder taken from reference TRBV9 and TRBJ2-3, is DSGVTQTPKHLITATGQRVTLRCSPRSGDLSVYWYQQSLDQGLQFLIQYYNGEERAKGNILERFSAQQFPDLHSELNLSSLELGDSALYFCASSSTSGLDTQYFGPGTRLTVL.

This clone was detected only once. The rearrangement uses TRBV6-1 and TRBJ2-7, with D possibly matching TRBD1 (5 bases). The CDR3 runs 14 residues. Germline lookup yields CDR1 MNHNS and CDR2 SASEGT. The V and J ends lost 7 bases and 2 bases respectively, with 15 bases between them. The CDR3 is CASIVRTPPYEQYF. The CDR3 region has the DNA TGTGCCAGCATTGTTCGGACACCCCCCTACGAGCAGTACTTC.

J is TRBJ2-2 and V is TRBV2, with TRBD2 matching 7 bases. Trimming at V came to 10 bases and at J to 0 bases, leaving 5 bases not matched to a gene. The CDR3 extends over 14 amino acids. CDR1 is SNHLY and CDR2 is FYNNEI in the germline V gene. The CDR3 DNA follows: TGTGCCACCGGCGGGGGTGCGAACACCGGGGAGCTGTTTTTT. Protein: CATGGGANTGELFF. Full variable domain (missing parts from reference TRBV2 and TRBJ2-2): EPEVTQTPSHQVTQMGQEVILRCVPISNHLYFYWYRQILGQKVEFLVSFYNNEISEKSEIFDDQFSVERPDGSNFTLKIRSTKLEDSAMYFCATGGGANTGELFFGEGSRLTVL.

The sample holds one count of this clone. The chain carries TRBV29-1 and TRBJ2-5; D may be TRBD2 (5 bases). The germline V gene has CDR1 SQVTM and CDR2 ANQGSEA. The CDR3 extends over 11 amino acids. V lost 4 bases and J lost 5, with 8 bases in between. The CDR3 protein is CSVVVAETQYF. CDR3 coding DNA: TGCAGCGTTGTAGTAGCGGAGACCCAGTACTTC.

This chain joins TRBV28 and TRBJ2-7; D gene ambiguous. The V end was cut by 2 bases, the J end by 3 bases, with 14 bases between. This CDR3 region has 15 residues. Germline CDR1 MDHEN, CDR2 SYDVKM. CDR3 in amino acids: CASSLGPQQIYEQYF. CDR3 DNA sequence: TGTGCCAGCAGTTTAGGGCCTCAGCAAATCTACGAGCAGTACTTC.

J is TRBJ2-1 and V is TRBV5-1, with 7 bases matching TRBD2. The CDR3 runs to 14 residues. V dropped 0 bases and J dropped 7; count of bases not matched to a gene: 4. Germline CDR1 SGHRS, CDR2 YFSETQ. The CDR3 sequence: CASSLEASGNEQFF. CDR3 sequence (DNA): TGCGCCAGCAGCTTGGAGGCTAGCGGTAATGAGCAGTTCTTC.

This clone is categorized as medium-sized. V and J are TRBV30 and TRBJ1-2; 9 positions agree with TRBD1. CDR1 is GTSNPN, CDR2 SVGIG, per germline (reference sequence). The CDR3 runs 11 residues. V was pared by 6 bases and J by 8 bases, with 4 bases of the junction left unmatched. The CDR3 sequence is CACDRGNGYTF. CDR3 nucleotide sequence: TGTGCCTGCGACAGGGGGAACGGCTACACCTTC.

On this clone: The junction departs from germline at one end; a sequencing error may be responsible. The gene calls are TRBV7-7 and TRBJ2-5; D gene ambiguous. The CDR3 extends over 13 amino acids. Germline lookup yields CDR1 SSHAT and CDR2 FNYEAQ (reference sequence). The CDR3 bases are TGTGCTAGCAGCTTAGCCCCCGGCGAGACCCAGTACTTC. This translates into CASSLAPGETQYF. Together with reference TRBV7-7 and TRBJ2-5, the CDR3 gives the full variable domain: GAGVSQSPRYKVTKRGQDVTLRCDPISSHATLYWYQQALGQGPEFLTYFNYEAQPDKSGLPSDRFSAERPEGSISTLTIQRTEQRDSAMYRCASSLAPGETQYFGPGTRLLVL.

The chain employs TRBV7-8 and TRBJ2-2, with D tentatively TRBD2 (5 bases). The CDR3 sequence is 15 residues long. Germline CDR1 is SGHVS and CDR2 is FQNEAQ. The V end lost 2 bases, the J end lost 4 bases, and 11 bases lay between the germline ends. Here the CDR3 reads CASSLMGVGTGELFF. DNA of the CDR3: TGTGCCAGCAGCTTAATGGGAGTAGGCACCGGGGAGCTGTTTTTT.

This rearrangement joins TRBV27 to TRBJ2-3; D may be TRBD1 or TRBD2 (5 bases each). Trimming cost V 7 bases and J 3 bases, with 20 bases left between them. Germline values: CDR1 MNHEY, CDR2 SMNVEV (reference sequence). This CDR3 region has 16 residues. The CDR3 bases are TGTGCCAGCATCCCTCGCCCCATTTGGGGGACAGATACGCAGTATTTT. Protein sequence: CASIPRPIWGTDTQYF.

The chain couples TRBV19 to TRBJ1-3; the D is unclear. Germline V gives CDR1 LNHDA, CDR2 SQIVND (reference sequence). The CDR3 spans 16 residues. With 4 bases removed from V and 2 bases from J, the gap between germline ends came to 15 bases. For the CDR3, the DNA is TGTGCCAGTAGTAGCGGTGGAGTAAAAGCTGGAAACACCATATATTTT. It translates to CASSSGGVKAGNTIYF.

The rearrangement joins TRBV15 to TRBJ1-1; D call uncertain. The germline V gene has CDR1 LNHNV and CDR2 YYDKDF (reference sequence). V was cut by 1 base and J by 10 bases, with 10 bases left in between. This CDR3 spans 12 amino acids. The CDR3 loop is CATSRGVVGAFF. CDR3 coding DNA: TGTGCCACCAGCAGAGGTGTGGTTGGAGCTTTCTTT.

This clone has just a few counts. The chain is built from TRBV7-9 and TRBJ1-2; D unclear. CDR1 SEHNR and CDR2 FQNEAQ come from the germline V gene (reference sequence). V was pared by 1 base and J by 8 bases, with 20 bases between. This CDR3 is built from 16 residues. The CDR3 region is CASSLGSAGPRFGYTF. The CDR3, as DNA: TGTGCCAGCAGCTTAGGCTCAGCAGGCCCCAGGTTCGGCTACACCTTC.

This clone was counted a few times. The gene calls are TRBV5-4 and TRBJ2-5; D is unresolved. Germline V lookup: CDR1 SGHNT, CDR2 YYREEE (reference sequence). The CDR3 is 12 residues long. Trimming took off 4 bases at V and 4 bases at J, with 8 bases between the two ends. The CDR3 is CASSRDVETQYF. For the CDR3, the DNA is TGTGCCAGCAGCCGTGACGTAGAGACCCAGTACTTC.

The V and J genes are TRBV5-1 and TRBJ2-3; 11 bases map to TRBD2. The V and J ends lost 5 bases and 0 bases, in that order; junction bases with no gene match: 11. The CDR3 is 18 residues long. CDR1 and CDR2 from the germline V gene are SGHRS and YFSETQ. The CDR3 here is CASSTGLAGVVSTDTQYF. CDR3 DNA sequence: TGCGCCAGCAGTACCGGACTAGCGGGCGTAGTTAGCACAGATACGCAGTATTTT.

This clone was counted between two and nine times. This chain connects TRBV4-1 to TRBJ1-4, with 7 nucleotides matching TRBD1. The germline V gene encodes CDR1 MGHRA and CDR2 YSYEKL. CDR3 length: 15 amino acids. The trim removed 1 base at V and 7 bases at J, leaving 6 bases unmatched. The CDR3 DNA sequence: TGCGCCAGCAGCCAAGTGGGCAGGGGGGGTGAAAAACTGTTTTTT. Protein: CASSQVGRGGEKLFF.